This T cell receptor (beta chain) was recovered during a study of T cell repertoires in cytomegalovirus infection. The overall study: Public TCR beta signatures marked donors with CMV infection and the matching HLA. Study-wide findings and caveats: Dominant in the ex vivo response were TCR beta clonotypes restricted by HLA-C and specific for CMV. Cumulated frequencies of public TCR beta families served to identify carriers of CMV plus the relevant HLA.

A word on this clonotype: Its antigen remains unidentified.

TCRdb analysed the reads with MiXCR anew, one entry per CDR3 protein. The sample includes 68,000 or so distinct CDR3 sequences, about 23% of them seen just once. The germline CDR1 and CDR2 sequences are LNHDA and SQIVND (reference sequence). With 9 bases removed from V and 4 bases from J, the gap between germline ends came to 21 bases. CDR3 length: 15 amino acids. The sequenced sample consisted of PBMCs, sequenced either directly or after in vitro stimulation (not recorded which). This receptor was identified in a human donor in good health (CMV status not recorded). Some clones in this sample may be carry-over from other donors' samples. The chain uses TRBV19 and TRBJ2-5; no clear D. CDR3 amino acids: CASQRTRGAGETQYF. CDR3 in DNA: TGTGCCAGCCAACGGACCCGAGGAGCTGGAGAGACCCAGTACTTC.